This T cell receptor (beta chain) was recorded in a study of vaccination and CD4 T cells after COVID-19. Study background: Convalescent patients gave post-COVID blood a median about 100 days post-diagnosis, range 35 to 161.

On this clonotype: Antigen unknown.

The treatment here: roughly ten-day PBMC culture with coronavirus spike peptide pools or control peptides (ViraFEST assay). The V end lost 12 bases, the J end lost 15 bases, and 20 bases lay between the germline ends. CDR1 is KGHDR, CDR2 SFDVKD, per germline. The CDR3 totals 11 residues. The Oncomine TCR Beta short-read assay was applied to DNA of cultured CD4+ T cells. TCRdb reprocessed the PCR reads with MiXCR, giving one entry per CDR3 protein. This table holds 10,000 to 15,000 distinct CDR3 sequences, under 50% found once. The specimen comprised CD4+ T cells from blood, cultured in vitro, sampled before SARS-CoV-2 vaccination. This receptor was identified in a human donor who had recovered from COVID-19. This sequence joins TRBV24-1 and TRBJ2-1; TRBD2 might be the D (6 bases). The CDR3, as DNA: TGTGCCTCCCGCTCGTGGAACGGGGGGTTCTTC. Encoded protein: CASRSWNGGFF.